This T cell receptor beta chain was retrieved from a study of blood T cells in healthy people across ages. This clonotype was recorded a few times. Antigen unknown. Sequence at one end of the junction differs from germline and may be a read error. PBMCs numbering at least 6 million were isolated per sample. Germline CDR1 and CDR2: SGHRS and YFSETQ. The CDR3 is 14 residues long. Whole-study findings and limits: Aged donors had fewer naive CD4+ cells and lower diversity than long-lived donors. Shifts in expanded clonotypes may have been confounded by donor CMV status, which was unknown.

The second PCR ran about 6 to 11 cycles with a sample-barcoded 5' primer and J-beta primers. A template-switch adaptor that had 12 random nucleotides put a tag on each cDNA molecule. From the 5' RACE reads, TCRdb called clonotypes with MiXCR, one entry per CDR3 protein. Of about 670,000 distinct CDR3 sequences listed, approximately 40% are singletons. The chain carries TRBV5-1 and TRBJ2-1; D is ambiguous. The receptor was derived from a man of 80 years or more in good health. Sequencing was done on a sample of blood. For the CDR3, the DNA is TGCGCCAGCAGCTTGCAGGCCTCCAACAATGAGCAGTTCTTC. Amino acid sequence: CASSLQASNNEQFF.